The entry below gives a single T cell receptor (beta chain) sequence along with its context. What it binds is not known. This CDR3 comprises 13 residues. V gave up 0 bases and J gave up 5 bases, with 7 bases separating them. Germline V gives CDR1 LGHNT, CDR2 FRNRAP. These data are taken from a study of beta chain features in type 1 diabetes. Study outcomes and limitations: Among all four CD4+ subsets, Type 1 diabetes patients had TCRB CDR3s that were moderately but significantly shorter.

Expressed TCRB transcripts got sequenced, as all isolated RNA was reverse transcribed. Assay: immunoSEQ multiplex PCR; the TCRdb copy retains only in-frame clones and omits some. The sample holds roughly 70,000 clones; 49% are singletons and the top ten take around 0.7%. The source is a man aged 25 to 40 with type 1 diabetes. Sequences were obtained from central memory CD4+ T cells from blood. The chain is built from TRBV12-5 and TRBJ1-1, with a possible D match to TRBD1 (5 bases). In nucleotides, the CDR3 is TGTGCTAGTGGTTTGGTAAGACAGACTGAAGCTTTCTTT. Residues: CASGLVRQTEAFF.